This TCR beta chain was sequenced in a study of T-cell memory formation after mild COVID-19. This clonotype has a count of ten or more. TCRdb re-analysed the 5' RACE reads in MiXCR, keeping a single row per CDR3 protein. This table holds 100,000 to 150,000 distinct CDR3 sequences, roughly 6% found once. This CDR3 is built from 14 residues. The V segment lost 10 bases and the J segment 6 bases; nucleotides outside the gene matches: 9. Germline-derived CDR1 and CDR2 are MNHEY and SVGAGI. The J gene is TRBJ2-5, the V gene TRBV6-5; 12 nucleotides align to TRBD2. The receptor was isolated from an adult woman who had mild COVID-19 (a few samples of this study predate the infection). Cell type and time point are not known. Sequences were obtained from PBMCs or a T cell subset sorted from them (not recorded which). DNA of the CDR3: TGTGCCACCAAACTAGCGGGGGGCGAGAAGACCCAGTACTTC. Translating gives CATKLAGGEKTQYF.